This TCR beta chain was identified in a study of identical twins. Ten or more counts support this clonotype. Trimming cost V 8 bases and J 5 bases; bases outside gene matches: 6. From germline, CDR1 is MNHNY and CDR2 SVGAGI (reference sequence). The CDR3 totals 13 residues. Each cDNA held unique molecular identifiers, and template switching gave it a universal primer site. Each CDR3 protein gets one entry after TCRdb re-called the 5' RACE reads with MiXCR. The sample includes roughly 720,000 distinct CDR3 sequences, approximately 18% of them seen just once. These data are also associated with another study on T cells expressing NK-cell markers. That source reports: Of eight sequenced donors, seven were HCMV-seropositive and one HCMV-seronegative. Certain NKG2C+ T cell clones were expanded, and their HCMV specificity remained unclear.

The chain has TRBV6-6 and TRBJ2-1; the match to TRBD2 covers 7 bases. The sample taken for sequencing was PBMCs. This clonotype was obtained from a young woman in good health. The CDR3 spells CASVASGDNEQFF. DNA of the CDR3: TGTGCCAGCGTGGCTAGCGGAGACAATGAGCAGTTCTTC.